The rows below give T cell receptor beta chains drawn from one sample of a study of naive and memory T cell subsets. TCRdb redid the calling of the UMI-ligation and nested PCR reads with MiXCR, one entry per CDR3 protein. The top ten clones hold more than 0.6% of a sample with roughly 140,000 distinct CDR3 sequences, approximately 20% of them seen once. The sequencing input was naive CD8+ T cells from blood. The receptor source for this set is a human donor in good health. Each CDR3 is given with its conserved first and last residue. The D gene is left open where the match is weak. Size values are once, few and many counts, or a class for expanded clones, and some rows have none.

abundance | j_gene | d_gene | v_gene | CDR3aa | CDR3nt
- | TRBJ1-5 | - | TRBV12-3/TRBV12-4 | CASSRSGDSNQPQHF | TGTGCCAGCAGCCGATCTGGGGATAGCAATCAGCCCCAGCATTTT
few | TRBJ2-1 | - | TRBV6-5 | CASSVNRVHEQFF | TGTGCCAGCAGTGTTAACAGGGTCCATGAGCAGTTCTTC
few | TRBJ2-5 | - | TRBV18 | CASSPERQETQYF | TGTGCCAGCTCACCCGAGAGACAAGAGACCCAGTACTTC
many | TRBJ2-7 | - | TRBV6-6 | CASSYPRDYEQYF | TGTGCCAGCAGTTATCCCCGGGACTACGAGCAGTACTTC
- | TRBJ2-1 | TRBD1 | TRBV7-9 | CASSRLDRDAYNEQFF | TGTGCCAGCAGCCGTCTCGACAGGGACGCCTACAATGAGCAGTTCTTC
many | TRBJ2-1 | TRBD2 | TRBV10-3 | CAISEEHSGRGEQFF | TGTGCCATCAGTGAGGAACATAGCGGGAGAGGCGAGCAGTTCTTC
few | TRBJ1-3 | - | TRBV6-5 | CASRAPRGSGNTIYF | TGTGCCAGCAGGGCCCCCCGGGGCTCTGGAAACACCATATATTTT
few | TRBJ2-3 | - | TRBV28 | CASIYRAAGQDTQYF | TGTGCCAGCATTTACCGGGCTGCAGGCCAAGATACGCAGTATTTT
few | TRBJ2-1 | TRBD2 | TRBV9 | CASSPRLAGFDEQFF | TGTGCCAGCAGCCCCCGACTAGCGGGGTTTGATGAGCAGTTCTTC
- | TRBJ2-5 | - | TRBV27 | CASSSLDGTRETQYF | TGTGCCAGCAGTTCCCTCGACGGGACTCGGGAGACCCAGTACTTC
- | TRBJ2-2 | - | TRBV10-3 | CAISSSTGELFF | TGTGCCATCAGCTCGAGCACCGGGGAGCTGTTTTTT
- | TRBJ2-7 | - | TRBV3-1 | CASSQVLGGYEQYF | TGTGCCAGCAGCCAAGTACTCGGAGGCTACGAGCAGTACTTC
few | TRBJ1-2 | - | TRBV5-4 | CASSLAASLYGYTF | TGTGCCAGCAGCTTGGCTGCCAGTTTGTATGGCTACACCTTC
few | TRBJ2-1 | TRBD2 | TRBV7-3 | CASSFDSGRVDEQFF | TGTGCCAGCAGCTTCGATAGCGGGAGGGTCGATGAGCAGTTCTTC
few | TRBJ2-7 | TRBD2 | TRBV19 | CASSPTSGVNEISYEQYF | TGTGCCAGTAGCCCTACTAGCGGGGTAAACGAAATTTCCTACGAGCAGTACTTC
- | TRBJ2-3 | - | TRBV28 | CAAGFEGDTDTQYF | TGTGCAGCGGGTTTTGAGGGGGACACAGATACGCAGTATTTT
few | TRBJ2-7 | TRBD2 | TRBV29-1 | CSVAGLAGGSYEQYF | TGCAGCGTTGCTGGGTTAGCGGGAGGATCCTACGAGCAGTACTTC
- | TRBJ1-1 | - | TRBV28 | CASSLGRGNTEAFF | TGTGCCAGCAGTTTGGGCAGGGGAAACACTGAAGCTTTCTTT
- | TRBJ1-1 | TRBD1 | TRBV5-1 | CASSLRDRNTEAFF | TGCGCCAGCAGCTTGCGGGACAGGAACACTGAAGCTTTCTTT
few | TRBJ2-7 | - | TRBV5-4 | CASSLEFMGKTYEQYF | TGTGCCAGCAGCTTGGAGTTTATGGGAAAAACCTACGAGCAGTACTTC
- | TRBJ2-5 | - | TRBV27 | CASSLARGQQETQYF | TGTGCCAGCAGTCTGGCACGGGGGCAACAAGAGACCCAGTACTTC
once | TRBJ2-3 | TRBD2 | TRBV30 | CAWSAGLAGGPTSTDTQYF | TGTGCCTGGAGCGCTGGACTAGCGGGAGGGCCGACCTCCACAGATACGCAGTATTTT
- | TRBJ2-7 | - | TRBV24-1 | CATSDDRSYEQYF | TGTGCCACCAGTGACGACAGATCCTACGAGCAGTACTTC
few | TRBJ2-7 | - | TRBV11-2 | CASRLPMSGGTYEQYF | TGTGCCAGCCGGCTCCCCATGTCTGGCGGAACCTACGAGCAGTACTTC
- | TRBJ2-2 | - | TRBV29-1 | CSAWDVQDTGELFF | TGCAGCGCCTGGGACGTTCAGGACACCGGGGAGCTGTTTTTT
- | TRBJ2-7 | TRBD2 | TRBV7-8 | CASSVTSGSMYEQYF | TGTGCCAGCAGTGTCACTAGCGGGAGTATGTACGAGCAGTACTTC
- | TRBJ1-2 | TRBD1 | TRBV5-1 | CASSRDRVTHLDGYTF | TGCGCCAGCAGCCGGGACAGGGTCACCCACTTGGATGGCTACACCTTC
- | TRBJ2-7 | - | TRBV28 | CATQDISYEQYF | TGTGCCACCCAAGATATTTCCTACGAGCAGTACTTC
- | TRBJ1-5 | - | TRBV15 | CATSRTGTRDQYSNQPQHF | TGTGCCACCAGCAGAACCGGGACAAGGGACCAATATAGCAATCAGCCCCAGCATTTT
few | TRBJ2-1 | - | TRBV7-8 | CASGGRSSYNEQFF | TGTGCCAGCGGCGGGCGAAGCTCCTACAATGAGCAGTTCTTC
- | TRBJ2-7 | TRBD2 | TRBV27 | CASSLTGLADYEQYF | TGTGCCAGCAGTCTCACGGGCCTAGCGGACTACGAGCAGTACTTC
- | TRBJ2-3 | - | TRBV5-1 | CASSSASFGDTQYF | TGCGCCAGCAGCTCGGCTAGCTTTGGAGATACGCAGTATTTT
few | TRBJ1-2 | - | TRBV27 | CASSPGPGRGYTF | TGTGCCAGCAGTCCCGGACCCGGGAGGGGCTACACCTTC
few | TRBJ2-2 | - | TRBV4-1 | CASSQIVTANTGELFF | TGCGCCAGCAGCCAGATTGTGACTGCGAACACCGGGGAGCTGTTTTTT
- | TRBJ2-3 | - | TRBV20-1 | CSARADAPLGDTQYF | TGCAGTGCTAGAGCAGATGCCCCATTGGGGGATACGCAGTATTTT
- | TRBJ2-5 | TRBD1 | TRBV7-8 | CASSPPDRGQETQYF | TGTGCCAGCAGCCCACCGGACAGGGGTCAAGAGACCCAGTACTTC
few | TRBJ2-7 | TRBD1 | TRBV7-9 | CASSSGTGTEEQYF | TGTGCCAGCAGCTCAGGGACAGGGACGGAAGAGCAGTACTTC
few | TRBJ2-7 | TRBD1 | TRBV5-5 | CASSSTGQGFDGQYF | TGTGCCAGCAGCTCAACGGGACAGGGGTTTGATGGGCAGTACTTC
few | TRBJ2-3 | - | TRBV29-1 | CSTCWGASTDTQYF | TGCAGCACATGCTGGGGGGCCAGCACAGATACGCAGTATTTT
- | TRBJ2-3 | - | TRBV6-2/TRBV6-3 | CASSWTTSTDTQYF | TGTGCCAGCAGTTGGACAACCAGCACAGATACGCAGTATTTT
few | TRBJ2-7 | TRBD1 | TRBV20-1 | CSARDLGQGYEQYF | TGCAGTGCTAGAGATCTGGGACAGGGTTACGAGCAGTACTTC
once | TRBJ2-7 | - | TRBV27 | CASSLGGGAGYEQYF | TGTGCCAGCAGTTTAGGGGGGGGCGCAGGCTACGAGCAGTACTTC
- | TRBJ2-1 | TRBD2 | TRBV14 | CASSPRLASYNEQFF | TGTGCCAGCAGCCCCCGACTAGCGTCCTACAATGAGCAGTTCTTC
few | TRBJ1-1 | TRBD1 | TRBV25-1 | CASSINRGTEAFF | TGTGCCAGCAGTATCAACAGGGGAACTGAAGCTTTCTTT
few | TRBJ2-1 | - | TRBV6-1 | CASSELGEQFF | TGTGCCAGCAGTGAACTCGGTGAGCAGTTCTTC
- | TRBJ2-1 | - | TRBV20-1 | CSAKIPGTYNEQFF | TGCAGTGCTAAGATACCGGGCACCTACAATGAGCAGTTCTTC
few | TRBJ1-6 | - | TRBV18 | CASSPRDNYNSPLHF | TGTGCCAGCTCACCCCGGGACAACTATAATTCACCCCTCCACTTT
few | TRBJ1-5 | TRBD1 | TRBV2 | CASSDKTGHQPQHF | TGTGCCAGCAGTGATAAGACAGGGCATCAGCCCCAGCATTTT
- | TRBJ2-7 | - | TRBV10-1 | CASSDQRSFYEQYF | TGCGCCAGCAGTGACCAGCGTAGCTTCTACGAGCAGTACTTC
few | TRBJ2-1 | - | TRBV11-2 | CASSLTDRRSEFF | TGTGCCAGCAGCTTGACTGATAGGAGATCGGAGTTCTTC
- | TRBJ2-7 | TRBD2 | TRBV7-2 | CASSFSGRGDEQYF | TGTGCCAGCAGCTTTAGCGGGAGAGGAGACGAGCAGTACTTC
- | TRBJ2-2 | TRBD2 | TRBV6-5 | CASTWGGSGTGELFF | TGTGCCAGCACCTGGGGCGGGAGCGGCACCGGGGAGCTGTTTTTT
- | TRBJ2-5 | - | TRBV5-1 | CASSFGGNVQETQYF | TGCGCCAGCAGCTTCGGCGGGAATGTACAAGAGACCCAGTACTTC
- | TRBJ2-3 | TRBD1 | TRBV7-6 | CASSLLTGGPLQSTDTQYF | TGTGCCAGCAGCTTATTGACAGGGGGGCCCCTACAAAGCACAGATACGCAGTATTTT
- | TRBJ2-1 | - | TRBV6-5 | CASSYYTGSSYNEQFF | TGTGCCAGCAGTTACTACACCGGGAGCTCCTACAATGAGCAGTTCTTC